The 14 T cell receptor gamma chains below were found in one sample sequenced in a study of gamma-delta chains in newborns, infants, children. TCRdb reran clone calling via CATT on the reads. The sample table includes under 55 gamma-chain clones. The sample was blood, taken at week 6. The receptors were gathered from a child who was a newborn, infant or young child, either healthy, febrile or measles-vaccinated (not recorded which). This table probably holds off-target reads from a library built for another chain.

About this clone: The DNA is left out, because the CDR3 cannot be placed on it with certainty; the CDR3 is given as TCRdb lists it. The CDR3 sequence is CACDTAGPSWDTRQMFFGTGIKLF. No J gene call was made, and the V gene is TRGV9. Germline assignment: CDR1 GITISATS and CDR2 ISYDGTV (reference sequence). The CDR3 numbers 24 amino acids, ends counted.

Turning to this clone: Because the CDR3's place on the DNA is in doubt, the DNA is left out and the CDR3 is given as listed by TCRdb. This specimen includes other DNA sequences encoding the same CDR3. The V gene call reads TRGV9; no J gene was called. Per the germline V gene, CDR1 is GITISATS and CDR2 is ISYDGTV (reference sequence). Counting both end residues, the CDR3 totals 25 amino acids. The CDR3 spells CACDTGGYSSWDTRQMFFGTGIKLF.

A note on this clone: The DNA is left out, because the CDR3 cannot be placed on it with certainty; the CDR3 is given as TCRdb lists it. J gene calling gave no result, while the V gene is TRGV9. CDR1 is GITISATS, CDR2 ISYDGTV, per germline (reference sequence). The CDR3 extends over 26 residues, inclusive of both ends. The CDR3 is CACDTVLGESSWDTRQMFFGTGIKLF.

To note about this clone: It is unclear where the CDR3 begins or ends on the DNA, so no DNA is shown, and the CDR3 is as TCRdb lists it. The V gene is TRGV9; the J gene was not called. The CDR3 comprises 26 residues, both ends counted. In germline, CDR1 is GITISATS, CDR2 ISYDGTV (reference sequence). Here the CDR3 reads CACDIVLGDTSWDTRQMFFGTGIKLF.

On this clone: It is unclear where the CDR3 begins or ends on the DNA, so no DNA is shown, and the CDR3 is as TCRdb lists it. V gene assignment gives TRGV9, but the J gene was left uncalled. The CDR3 totals 24 residues, both ends included. Germline V CDR1 and CDR2: GITISATS, ISYDGTV (reference sequence). The CDR3 loop is CACDSTGGYWDTRQMFFGTGIKLF.

The J gene went uncalled, whereas the V gene is TRGV9. Germline V gene data show CDR1 as GITISATS and CDR2 as ISYDGTV (reference sequence). The CDR3 sequence is 16 residues long. The CDR3 DNA reads TGTGCCTGTGACACCGTGGGGGATCAGTTGACAGCACAACTCTTCTTT. This sequence encodes CACDTVGDQLTAQLFF.

In the case of this clone: No DNA is shown, since the ends of the CDR3 on it are uncertain; the CDR3 is the one TCRdb lists. The V gene corresponds to TRGV9; no J gene was called. The germline gives CDR1 GITISATS, CDR2 ISYDGTV (reference sequence). A total of 26 residues make up the CDR3, ends included. The CDR3 loop is CAFISDTLTNSWDTRQMFFGTGIKLF.

Comments on this clone: Because the CDR3's place on the DNA is in doubt, the DNA is left out and the CDR3 is given as listed by TCRdb. No J gene call was made, and the V gene is TRGV9. The CDR3 contains 26 residues when both ends are counted. Germline CDR1 GITISATS, CDR2 ISYDGTV (reference sequence). CDR3 in amino acids: CACDKVLGESSWDTRQMFFGTGIKLF.

To note about this clone: No DNA is shown, since the ends of the CDR3 on it are uncertain; the CDR3 is the one TCRdb lists. The V gene is given as TRGV9, and no J gene call is available. Germline CDR1 GITISATS, CDR2 ISYDGTV (reference sequence). The CDR3 has 25 amino acids, counting both end residues. The CDR3 region is CACDFTGGYSWDTRQMFFGTGIKLF.

The V gene call is TRGV9, and the J gene call is absent. The CDR3 totals 20 residues. Germline CDR1 and CDR2: GITISATS and ISYDGTV (reference sequence). This CDR3 reads CACDTISSYDTGPLTAPLFF. Here the CDR3 DNA reads TGTGCCTGTGACACAATAAGCTCCTACGATACTGGGCCTTTGACAGCACCACTCTTCTTT.

As concerns this clone: Because the CDR3's place on the DNA is in doubt, the DNA is left out and the CDR3 is given as listed by TCRdb. The V gene is given as TRGV9, and no J gene call is available. Ends included, the CDR3 has 30 residues. The germline CDR1 and CDR2 sequences are GITISATS and ISYDGTV (reference sequence). CDR3 sequence: CAYRIWVRPSRGSHSWDTRQMFFGTGIKLF.

V gene TRGV9 was called; the J gene was not. This CDR3 is 33 amino acids long. Germline-derived CDR1 and CDR2 are GITISATS and ISYDGTV (reference sequence). For the CDR3, the DNA is TGTGCCTGTGACACCGAAGGATTTCGGGAGCGCGAGAAGCCCCCCCACTCGACCCAGTACTGGGGGATACTTAGTCGTTTGACAGCACAACTCTTCTTT. It specifies CACDTEGFREREKPPHSTQYWGILSRLTAQLFF.

This clone was detected a few times. V gene assignment gives TRGV9, but the J gene was left uncalled. CDR3 size: 18 residues. Per germline, CDR1 GITISATS and CDR2 ISYDGTV (reference sequence). The CDR3 loop is CAFTILSYRGGLTAQLFF. The CDR3 nucleotides are TGTGCCTTTACAATCTTATCCTATAGGGGAGGGTTGACAGCACAACTCTTCTTT.

As for this clone: The limits of the CDR3 on the DNA are not certain, so only TCRdb's listed CDR3 is given. The CDR3 region is CACDTGWGTIKNGSWDTRQMFFGTGIKLF. With the J gene uncalled, the V gene is TRGV9. The germline V gene encodes CDR1 GITISATS and CDR2 ISYDGTV (reference sequence). The CDR3 is 29 residues long, ends included.